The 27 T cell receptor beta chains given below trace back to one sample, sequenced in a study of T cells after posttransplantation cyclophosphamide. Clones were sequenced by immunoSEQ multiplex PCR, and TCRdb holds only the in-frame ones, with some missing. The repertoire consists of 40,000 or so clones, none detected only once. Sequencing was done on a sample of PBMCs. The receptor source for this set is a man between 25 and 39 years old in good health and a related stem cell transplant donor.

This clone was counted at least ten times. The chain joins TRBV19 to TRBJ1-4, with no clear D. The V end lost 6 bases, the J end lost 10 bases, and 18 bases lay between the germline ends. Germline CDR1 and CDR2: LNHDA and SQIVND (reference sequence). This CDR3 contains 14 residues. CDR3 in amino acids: CASSQSTVLGKLFF. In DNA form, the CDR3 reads TGTGCCAGTAGCCAATCTACCGTACTTGGAAAACTGTTTTTT.

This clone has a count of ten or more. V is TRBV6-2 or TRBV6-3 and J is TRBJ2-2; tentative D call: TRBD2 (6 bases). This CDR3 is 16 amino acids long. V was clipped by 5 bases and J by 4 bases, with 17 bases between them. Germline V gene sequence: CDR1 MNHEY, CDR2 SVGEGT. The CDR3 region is CASSPQSGGVTGELFF. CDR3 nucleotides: TGTGCCAGCAGTCCCCAGTCCGGGGGAGTCACCGGGGAGCTGTTTTTT.

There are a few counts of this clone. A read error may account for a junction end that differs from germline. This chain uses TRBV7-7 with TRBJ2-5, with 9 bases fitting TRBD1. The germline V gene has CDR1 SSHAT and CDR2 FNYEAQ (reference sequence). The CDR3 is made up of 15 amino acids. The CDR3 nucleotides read TGTGCTAGCAGCCCGACAGGGGGTCATCGAGAGACCCAGTACTTC. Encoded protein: CASSPTGGHRETQYF.

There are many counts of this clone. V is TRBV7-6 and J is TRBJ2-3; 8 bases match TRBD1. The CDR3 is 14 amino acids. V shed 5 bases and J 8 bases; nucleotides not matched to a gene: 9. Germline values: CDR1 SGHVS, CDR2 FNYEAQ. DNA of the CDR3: TGTGCCAGCAGCCTCACCGGGACAGGAAGTACGCAGTATTTT. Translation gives CASSLTGTGSTQYF.

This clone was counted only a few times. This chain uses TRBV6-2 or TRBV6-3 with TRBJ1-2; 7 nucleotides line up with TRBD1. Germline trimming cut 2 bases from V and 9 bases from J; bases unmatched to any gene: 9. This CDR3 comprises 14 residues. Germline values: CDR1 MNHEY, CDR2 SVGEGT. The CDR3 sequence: CASSYRQGRGRYTF. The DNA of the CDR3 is TGTGCCAGCAGTTACCGACAGGGTAGGGGTCGCTACACCTTC.

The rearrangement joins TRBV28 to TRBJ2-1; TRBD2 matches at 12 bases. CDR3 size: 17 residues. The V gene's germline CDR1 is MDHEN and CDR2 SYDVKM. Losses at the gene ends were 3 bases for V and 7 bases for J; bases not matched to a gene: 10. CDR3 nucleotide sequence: TGTGCCAGCAGTTTCCGGACTAGCGGGGTGGTTAGGAATGAGCAGTTCTTC. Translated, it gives CASSFRTSGVVRNEQFF.

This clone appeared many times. The CDR3 bases are TGTGCCATCAGTGAGGCCGGGACAGGGAACTATGGCTACACCTTC. Residues: CAISEAGTGNYGYTF. This chain joins TRBV10-3 and TRBJ1-2, with TRBD1 matching over 9 bases. There are 15 residues in the CDR3. Germline trimming cut 2 bases from V and 2 bases from J; bases unmatched to any gene: 3. Looked up from germline, CDR1 is ENHRY and CDR2 is SYGVKD.

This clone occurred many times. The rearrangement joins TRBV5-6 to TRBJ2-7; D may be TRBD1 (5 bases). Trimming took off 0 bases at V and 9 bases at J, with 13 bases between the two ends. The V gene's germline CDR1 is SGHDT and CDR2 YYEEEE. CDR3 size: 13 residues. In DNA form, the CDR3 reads TGTGCCAGCAGCTTGGCCACAGGAAGGAGGCAGTACTTC. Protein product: CASSLATGRRQYF.

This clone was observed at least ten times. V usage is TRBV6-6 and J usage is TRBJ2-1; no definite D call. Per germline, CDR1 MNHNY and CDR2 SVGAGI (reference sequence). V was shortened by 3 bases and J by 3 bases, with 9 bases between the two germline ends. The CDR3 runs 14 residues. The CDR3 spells CASSYSQNYNEQFF. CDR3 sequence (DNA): TGTGCCAGCAGTTATAGCCAAAACTACAATGAGCAGTTCTTC.

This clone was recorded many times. CDR3 bases: TGCGCCAGCAGCCAAGCGTTCGGACTAGCGGACTACAATGAGCAGTTCTTC. Translating it yields CASSQAFGLADYNEQFF. V usage is TRBV4-3 and J usage is TRBJ2-1, with 10 bases aligning to TRBD2. The CDR3 loop spans 17 amino acids. Losses at the gene ends were 1 base for V and 3 bases for J; bases not matched to a gene: 6. CDR1 LGHNA and CDR2 YSLEER come from the germline V gene.

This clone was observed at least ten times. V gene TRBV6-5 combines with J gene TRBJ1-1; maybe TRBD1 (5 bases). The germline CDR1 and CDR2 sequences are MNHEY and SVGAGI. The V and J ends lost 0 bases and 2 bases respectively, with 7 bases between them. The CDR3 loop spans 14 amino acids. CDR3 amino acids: CASSYSQGNTEAFF. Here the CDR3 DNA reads TGTGCCAGCAGTTACTCTCAGGGCAACACTGAAGCTTTCTTT.

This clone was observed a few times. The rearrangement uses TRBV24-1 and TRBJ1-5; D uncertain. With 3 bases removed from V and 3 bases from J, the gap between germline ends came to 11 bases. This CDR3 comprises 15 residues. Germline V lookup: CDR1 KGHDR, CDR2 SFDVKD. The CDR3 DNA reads TGTGCCACCAGTGATGCCGGGGATGACAATCAGCCCCAGCATTTT. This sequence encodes CATSDAGDDNQPQHF.

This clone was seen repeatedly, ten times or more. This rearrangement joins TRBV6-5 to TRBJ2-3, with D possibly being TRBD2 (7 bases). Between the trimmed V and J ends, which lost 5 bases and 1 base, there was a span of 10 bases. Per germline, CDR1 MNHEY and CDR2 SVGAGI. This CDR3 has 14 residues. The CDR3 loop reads CASSGGAGTDTQYF. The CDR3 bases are TGTGCCAGCAGTGGGGGGGCCGGCACAGATACGCAGTATTTT.

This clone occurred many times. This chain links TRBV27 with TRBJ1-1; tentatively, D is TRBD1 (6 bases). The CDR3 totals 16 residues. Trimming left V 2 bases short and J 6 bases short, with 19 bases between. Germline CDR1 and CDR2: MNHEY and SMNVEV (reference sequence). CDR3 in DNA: TGTGCCAGCAGTTTAATGGGGCAGGGGATGGGCGCTGAAGCTTTCTTT. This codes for CASSLMGQGMGAEAFF.

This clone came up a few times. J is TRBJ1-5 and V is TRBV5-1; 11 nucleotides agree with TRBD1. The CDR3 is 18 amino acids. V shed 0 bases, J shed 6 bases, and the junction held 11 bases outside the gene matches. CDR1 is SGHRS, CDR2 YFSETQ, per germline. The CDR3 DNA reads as TGCGCCAGCAGCTTGGTAATCGTAGGGACAGGGGGAGGTCAGCCCCAGCATTTT. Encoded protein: CASSLVIVGTGGGQPQHF. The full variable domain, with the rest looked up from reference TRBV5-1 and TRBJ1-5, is KAGVTQTPRYLIKTRGQQVTLSCSPISGHRSVSWYQQTPGQGLQFLFEYFSETQRNKGNFPGRFSGRQFSNSRSEMNVSTLELGDSALYLCASSLVIVGTGGGQPQHFGDGTRLSIL.

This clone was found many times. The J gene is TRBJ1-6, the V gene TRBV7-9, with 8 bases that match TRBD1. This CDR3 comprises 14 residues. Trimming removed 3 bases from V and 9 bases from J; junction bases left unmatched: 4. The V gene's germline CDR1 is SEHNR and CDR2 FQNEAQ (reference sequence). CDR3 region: CASSLVQGGSPLHF. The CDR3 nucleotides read TGTGCCAGCAGCTTGGTACAGGGGGGTTCACCCCTCCACTTT.

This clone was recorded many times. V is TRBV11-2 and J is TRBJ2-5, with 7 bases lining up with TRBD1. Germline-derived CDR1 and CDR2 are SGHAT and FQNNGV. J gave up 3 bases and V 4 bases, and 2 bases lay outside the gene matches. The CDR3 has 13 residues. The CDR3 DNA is TGTGCCAGCAGCTACGGGACAGAAGAGACCCAGTACTTC. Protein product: CASSYGTEETQYF.

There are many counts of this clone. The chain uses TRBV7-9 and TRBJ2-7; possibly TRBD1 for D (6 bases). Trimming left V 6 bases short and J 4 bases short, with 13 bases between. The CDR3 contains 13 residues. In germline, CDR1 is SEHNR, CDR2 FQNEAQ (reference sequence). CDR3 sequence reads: CASRRDIGYEQYF. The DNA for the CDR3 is TGTGCCAGCAGACGGGACATTGGATACGAGCAGTACTTC. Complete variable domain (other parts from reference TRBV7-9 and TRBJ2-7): DTGVSQNPRHKITKRGQNVTFRCDPISEHNRLYWYRQTLGQGPEFLTYFQNEAQLEKSRLLSDRFSAERPKGSFSTLEIQRTEQGDSAMYLCASRRDIGYEQYFGPGTRLTVT.

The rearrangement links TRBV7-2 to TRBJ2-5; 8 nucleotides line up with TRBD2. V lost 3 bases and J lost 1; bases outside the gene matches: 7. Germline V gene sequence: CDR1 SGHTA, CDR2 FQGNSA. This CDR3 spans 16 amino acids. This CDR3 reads CASSFPFSGAQETQYF. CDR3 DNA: TGTGCCAGCAGCTTTCCCTTTAGCGGGGCCCAAGAGACCCAGTACTTC.

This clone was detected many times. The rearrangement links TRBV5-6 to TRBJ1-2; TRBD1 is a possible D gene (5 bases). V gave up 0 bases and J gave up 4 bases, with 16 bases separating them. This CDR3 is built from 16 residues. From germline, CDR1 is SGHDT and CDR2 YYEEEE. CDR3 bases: TGTGCCAGCAGCTTGGTCGGACAAGTTATTAGCTATGGCTACACCTTC. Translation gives CASSLVGQVISYGYTF. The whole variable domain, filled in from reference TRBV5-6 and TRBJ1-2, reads DAGVTQSPTHLIKTRGQQVTLRCSPKSGHDTVSWYQQALGQGPQFIFQYYEEEERQRGNFPDRFSGHQFPNYSSELNVNALLLGDSALYLCASSLVGQVISYGYTFGSGTRLTVV.

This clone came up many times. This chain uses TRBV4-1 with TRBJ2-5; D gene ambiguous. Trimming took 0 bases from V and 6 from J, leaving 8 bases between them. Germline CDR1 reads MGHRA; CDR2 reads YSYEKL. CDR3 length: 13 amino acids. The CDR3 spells CASSQDRAQTQYF. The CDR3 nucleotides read TGCGCCAGCAGCCAAGATAGGGCCCAGACCCAGTACTTC.

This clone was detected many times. The CDR3 loop is CASSERLDTEAFF. CDR3 in DNA: TGTGCCAGCAGTGAAAGGTTGGACACTGAAGCTTTCTTT. The chain carries TRBV2 and TRBJ1-1; D is unclear. Germline lookup yields CDR1 SNHLY and CDR2 FYNNEI. This CDR3 is built from 13 residues. V was trimmed by 2 bases and J by 3 bases, leaving 7 bases between them.

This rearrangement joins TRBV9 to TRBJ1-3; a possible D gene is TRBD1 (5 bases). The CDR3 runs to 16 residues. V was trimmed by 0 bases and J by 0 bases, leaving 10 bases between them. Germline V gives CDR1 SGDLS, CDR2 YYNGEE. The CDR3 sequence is CASSVAQGNSGNTIYF. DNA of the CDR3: TGTGCCAGCAGCGTAGCTCAGGGCAACTCTGGAAACACCATATATTTT.

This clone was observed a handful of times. The DNA of the CDR3 is TGTGCCAGCAGCTGGACAGGGAACAATCAGCCCCAGCATTTT. Translated, it gives CASSWTGNNQPQHF. The chain employs TRBV28 and TRBJ1-5, with 8 bases fitting TRBD1. The length of the CDR3 is 14 residues. Trimming removed 6 bases from V and 3 bases from J; junction bases left unmatched: 4. The V gene's germline CDR1 is MDHEN and CDR2 SYDVKM.

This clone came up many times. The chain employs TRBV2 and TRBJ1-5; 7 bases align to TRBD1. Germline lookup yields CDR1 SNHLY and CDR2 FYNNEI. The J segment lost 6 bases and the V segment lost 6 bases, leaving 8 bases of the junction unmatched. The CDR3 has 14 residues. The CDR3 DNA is TGTGCCAGCAGGCCGGACAGGACGAGTCAGCCCCAGCATTTT. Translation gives CASRPDRTSQPQHF.

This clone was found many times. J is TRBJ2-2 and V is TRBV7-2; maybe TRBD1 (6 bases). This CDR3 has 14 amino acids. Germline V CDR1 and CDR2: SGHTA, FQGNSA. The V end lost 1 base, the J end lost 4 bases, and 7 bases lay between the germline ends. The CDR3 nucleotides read TGTGCCAGCAGCTTAGGGGGGCCCACCGGGGAGCTGTTTTTT. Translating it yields CASSLGGPTGELFF.

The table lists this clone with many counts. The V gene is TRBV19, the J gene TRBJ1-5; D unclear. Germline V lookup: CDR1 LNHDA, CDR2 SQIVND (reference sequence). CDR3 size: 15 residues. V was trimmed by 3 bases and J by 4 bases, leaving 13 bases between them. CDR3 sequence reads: CASSISQLKNQPQHF. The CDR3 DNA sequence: TGTGCCAGTAGTATCTCACAGTTAAAAAATCAGCCCCAGCATTTT.